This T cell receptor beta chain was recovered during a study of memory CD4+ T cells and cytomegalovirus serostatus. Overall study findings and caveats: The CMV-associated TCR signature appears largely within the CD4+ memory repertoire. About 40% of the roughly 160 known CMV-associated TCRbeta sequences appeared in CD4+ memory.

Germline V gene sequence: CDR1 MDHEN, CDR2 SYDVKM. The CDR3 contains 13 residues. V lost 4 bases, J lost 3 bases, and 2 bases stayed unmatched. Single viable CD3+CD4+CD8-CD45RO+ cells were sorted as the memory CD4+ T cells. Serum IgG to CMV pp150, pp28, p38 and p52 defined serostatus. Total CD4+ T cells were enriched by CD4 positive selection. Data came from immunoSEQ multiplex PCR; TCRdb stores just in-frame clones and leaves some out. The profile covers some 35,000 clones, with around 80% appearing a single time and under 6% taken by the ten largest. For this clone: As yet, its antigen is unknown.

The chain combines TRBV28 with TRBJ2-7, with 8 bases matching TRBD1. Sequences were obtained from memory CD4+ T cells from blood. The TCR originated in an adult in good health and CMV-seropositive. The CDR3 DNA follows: TGTGCCAGCAGTTACGACAGGGGCTACGAGCAGTACTTC. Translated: CASSYDRGYEQYF.